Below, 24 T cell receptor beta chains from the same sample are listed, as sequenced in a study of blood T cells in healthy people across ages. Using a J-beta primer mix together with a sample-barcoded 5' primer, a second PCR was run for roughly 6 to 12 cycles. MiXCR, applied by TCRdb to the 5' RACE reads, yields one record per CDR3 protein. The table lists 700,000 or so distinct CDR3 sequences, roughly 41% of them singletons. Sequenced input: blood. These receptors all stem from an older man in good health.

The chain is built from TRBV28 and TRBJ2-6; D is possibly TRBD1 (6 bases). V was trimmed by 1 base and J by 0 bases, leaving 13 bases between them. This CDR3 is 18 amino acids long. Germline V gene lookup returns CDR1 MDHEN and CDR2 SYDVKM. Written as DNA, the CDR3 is TGTGCCAGCAGTTTATTCCTAAGGACAGCCTCTGGGGCCAACGTCCTGACTTTC. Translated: CASSLFLRTASGANVLTF.

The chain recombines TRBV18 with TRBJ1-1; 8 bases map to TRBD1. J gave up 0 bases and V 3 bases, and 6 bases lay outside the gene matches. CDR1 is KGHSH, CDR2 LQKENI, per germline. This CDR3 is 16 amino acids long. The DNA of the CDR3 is TGTGCCAGCTCACCGCAAGGACAGGGCCTGAACACTGAAGCTTTCTTT. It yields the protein CASSPQGQGLNTEAFF. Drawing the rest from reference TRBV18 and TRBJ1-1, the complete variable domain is NAGVMQNPRHLVRRRGQEARLRCSPMKGHSHVYWYRQLPEEGLKFMVYLQKENIIDESGMPKERFSAEFPKEGPSILRIQQVVRGDSAAYFCASSPQGQGLNTEAFFGQGTRLTVV.

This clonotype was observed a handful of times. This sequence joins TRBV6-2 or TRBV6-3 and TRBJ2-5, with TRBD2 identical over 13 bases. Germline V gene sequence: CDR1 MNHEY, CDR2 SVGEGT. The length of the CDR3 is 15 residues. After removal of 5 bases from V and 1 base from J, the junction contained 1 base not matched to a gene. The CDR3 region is CASSRTSGSQETQYF. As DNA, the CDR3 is TGTGCCAGCAGTAGGACTAGCGGGAGCCAAGAGACCCAGTACTTC.

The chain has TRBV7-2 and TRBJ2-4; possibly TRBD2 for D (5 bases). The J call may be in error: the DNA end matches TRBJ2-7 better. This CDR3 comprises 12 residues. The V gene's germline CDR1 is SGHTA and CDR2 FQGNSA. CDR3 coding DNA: TGTGCCAGCAGCCCACTAGAAAGCGAGCAGTACTTC. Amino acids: CASSPLESEQYF.

CDR3 region: CASSLPRGQGYEQYF. In DNA, the CDR3 is TGTGCCAGCAGCCTCCCCCGGGGACAGGGATATGAGCAGTACTTC. This chain joins TRBV7-8 and TRBJ2-7, with TRBD1 identical over 9 bases. With 5 bases clipped from V and 7 bases from J, the junction kept 12 bases outside the gene matches. Germline CDR1 and CDR2: SGHVS and FQNEAQ. This CDR3 is 15 amino acids long.

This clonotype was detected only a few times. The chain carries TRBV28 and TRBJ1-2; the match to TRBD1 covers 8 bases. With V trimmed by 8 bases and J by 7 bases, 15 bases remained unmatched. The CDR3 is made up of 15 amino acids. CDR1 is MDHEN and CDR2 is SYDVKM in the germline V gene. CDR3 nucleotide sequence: TGTGCCAGCGGCTTAATCGGACAGGGATTTATTGGCTACACCTTC. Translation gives CASGLIGQGFIGYTF.

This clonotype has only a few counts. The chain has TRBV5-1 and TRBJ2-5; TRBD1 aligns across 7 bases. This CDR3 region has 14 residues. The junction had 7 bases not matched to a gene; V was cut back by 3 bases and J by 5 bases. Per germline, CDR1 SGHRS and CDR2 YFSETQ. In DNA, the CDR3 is TGCGCCAGCAGCTCTCCAGGGGGTGCCGAGACCCAGTACTTC. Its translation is CASSSPGGAETQYF.

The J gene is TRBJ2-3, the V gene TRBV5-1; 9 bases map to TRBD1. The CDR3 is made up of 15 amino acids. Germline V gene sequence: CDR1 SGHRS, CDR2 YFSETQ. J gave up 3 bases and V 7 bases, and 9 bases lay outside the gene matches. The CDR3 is CASRTGTGMTDTQYF. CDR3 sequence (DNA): TGCGCCAGCCGGACCGGGACAGGGATGACAGATACGCAGTATTTT.

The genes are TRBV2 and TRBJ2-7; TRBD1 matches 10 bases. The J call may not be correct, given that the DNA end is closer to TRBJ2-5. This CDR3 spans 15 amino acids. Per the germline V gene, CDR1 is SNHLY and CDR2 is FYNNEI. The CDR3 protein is CASSGTDRGMETQYF. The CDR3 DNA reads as TGTGCCAGCAGTGGGACGGACAGGGGGATGGAGACCCAGTACTTC.

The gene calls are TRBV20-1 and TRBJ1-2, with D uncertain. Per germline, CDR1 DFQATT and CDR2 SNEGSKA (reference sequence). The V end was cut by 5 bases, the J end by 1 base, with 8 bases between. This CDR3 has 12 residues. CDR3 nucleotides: TGCAGTGCTTCAGCCTTTAACTATGGCTACACCTTC. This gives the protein CSASAFNYGYTF.

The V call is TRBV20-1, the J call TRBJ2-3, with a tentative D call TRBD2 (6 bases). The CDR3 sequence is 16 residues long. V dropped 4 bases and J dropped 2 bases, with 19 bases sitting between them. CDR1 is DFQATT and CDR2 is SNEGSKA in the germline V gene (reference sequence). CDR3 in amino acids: CSAISGDSDDTDTQYF. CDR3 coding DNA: TGCAGTGCTATTTCCGGGGACTCCGACGACACAGATACGCAGTATTTT.

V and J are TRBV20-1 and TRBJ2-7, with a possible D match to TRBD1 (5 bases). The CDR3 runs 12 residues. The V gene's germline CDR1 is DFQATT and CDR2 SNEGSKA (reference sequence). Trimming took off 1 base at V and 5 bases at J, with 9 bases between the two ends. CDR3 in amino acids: CSARGRVHEQYF. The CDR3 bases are TGCAGTGCTAGAGGCAGGGTCCACGAGCAGTACTTC.

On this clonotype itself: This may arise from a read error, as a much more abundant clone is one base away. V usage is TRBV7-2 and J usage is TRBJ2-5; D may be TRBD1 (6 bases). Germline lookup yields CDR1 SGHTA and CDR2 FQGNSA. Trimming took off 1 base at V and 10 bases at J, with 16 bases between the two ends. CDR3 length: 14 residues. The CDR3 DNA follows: TGTGCCAGCAGCTTAGATGGCCAGGTAGGGGGCCAGTACTTC. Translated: CASSLDGQVGGQYF.

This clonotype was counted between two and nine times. The CDR3 bases are TGTGCCAGCAGTGAGGGGACAGTAGGCTACACCTTC. Its translation: CASSEGTVGYTF. This sequence joins TRBV6-1 and TRBJ1-2; 7 bases are a match to TRBD1. V dropped 3 bases and J dropped 8; count of bases not matched to a gene: 3. Looked up from germline, CDR1 is MNHNS and CDR2 is SASEGT. This CDR3 is 12 amino acids long.

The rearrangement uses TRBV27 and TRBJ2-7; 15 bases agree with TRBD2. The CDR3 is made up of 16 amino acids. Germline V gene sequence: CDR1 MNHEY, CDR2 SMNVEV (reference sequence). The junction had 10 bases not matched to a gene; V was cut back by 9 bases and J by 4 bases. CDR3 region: CASTPGLAGGGYEQYF. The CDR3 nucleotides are TGTGCCAGTACCCCGGGACTAGCGGGAGGAGGGTACGAGCAGTACTTC.

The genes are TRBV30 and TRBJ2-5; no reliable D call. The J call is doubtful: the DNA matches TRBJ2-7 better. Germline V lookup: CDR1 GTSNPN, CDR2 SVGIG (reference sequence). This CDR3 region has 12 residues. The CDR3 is CAWSVLRDEQYF. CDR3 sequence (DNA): TGTGCCTGGAGTGTCCTAAGGGACGAGCAGTACTTC.

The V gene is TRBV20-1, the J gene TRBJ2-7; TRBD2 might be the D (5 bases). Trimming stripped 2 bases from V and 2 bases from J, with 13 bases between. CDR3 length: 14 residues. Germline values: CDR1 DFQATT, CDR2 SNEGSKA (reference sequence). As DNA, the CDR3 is TGCAGTGCTAGACTCAGCGGACGTGCCTACGAGCAGTACTTC. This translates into CSARLSGRAYEQYF.

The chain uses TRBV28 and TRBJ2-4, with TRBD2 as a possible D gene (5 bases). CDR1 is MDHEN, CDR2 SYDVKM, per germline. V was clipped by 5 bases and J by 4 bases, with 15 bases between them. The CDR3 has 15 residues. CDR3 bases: TGTGCCAGCAGTCCGCCCGGACTGGAGAAAAACATTCAGTACTTC. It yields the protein CASSPPGLEKNIQYF.

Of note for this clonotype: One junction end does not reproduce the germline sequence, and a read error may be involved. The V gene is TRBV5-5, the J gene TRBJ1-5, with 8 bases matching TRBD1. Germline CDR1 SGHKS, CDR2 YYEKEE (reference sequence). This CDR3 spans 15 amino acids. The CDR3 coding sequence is TGTGCCAACAGCCCGAGGACAGGGATCAATCAGCCCCAGCATTTT. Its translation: CANSPRTGINQPQHF.

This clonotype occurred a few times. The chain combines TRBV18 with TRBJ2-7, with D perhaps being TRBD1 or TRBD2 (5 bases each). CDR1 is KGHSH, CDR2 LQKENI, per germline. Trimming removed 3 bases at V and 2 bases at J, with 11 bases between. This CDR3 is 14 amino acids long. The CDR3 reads CASSPVGGPYEQYF. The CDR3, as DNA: TGTGCCAGCTCACCGGTTGGGGGACCCTACGAGCAGTACTTC.

In DNA form, the CDR3 reads TGTGCCAGCAGCGATATAAACACCGGGGAGCTGTTTTTT. It codes for CASSDINTGELFF. The chain is built from TRBV7-2 and TRBJ2-2; the D is unclear. The CDR3 runs 13 residues. In germline, CDR1 is SGHTA, CDR2 FQGNSA. V was pared by 5 bases and J by 2 bases, with 6 bases between.

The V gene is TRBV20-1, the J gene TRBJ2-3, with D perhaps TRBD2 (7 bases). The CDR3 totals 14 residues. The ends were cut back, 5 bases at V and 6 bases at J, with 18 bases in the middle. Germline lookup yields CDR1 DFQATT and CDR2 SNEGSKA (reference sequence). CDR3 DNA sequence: TGCAGTGCTTCCGGCGGGGGCCCCAGGGATACGCAGTATTTT. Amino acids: CSASGGGPRDTQYF.

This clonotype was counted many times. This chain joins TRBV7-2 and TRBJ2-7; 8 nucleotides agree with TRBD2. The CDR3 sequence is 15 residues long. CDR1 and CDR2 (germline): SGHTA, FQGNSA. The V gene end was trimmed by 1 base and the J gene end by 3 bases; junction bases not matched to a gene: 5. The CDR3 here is CASSLEAGGSYEQYF. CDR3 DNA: TGTGCCAGCAGCTTAGAGGCGGGAGGCAGCTACGAGCAGTACTTC.

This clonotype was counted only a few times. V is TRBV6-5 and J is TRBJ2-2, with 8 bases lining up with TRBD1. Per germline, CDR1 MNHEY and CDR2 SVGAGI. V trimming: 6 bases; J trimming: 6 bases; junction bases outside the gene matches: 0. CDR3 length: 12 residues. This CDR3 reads CASRQGAGELFF. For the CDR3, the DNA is TGTGCCAGCAGACAGGGGGCCGGGGAGCTGTTTTTT.